The TCR beta chain described here comes from a study of cytomegalovirus exposure and HLA in healthy donors. As concerns this clone: The target antigen is unknown.

The CDR3 is 13 residues long. The germline V gene has CDR1 SGHNT and CDR2 YENEEA. J lost 6 bases, V lost 4 bases, and 4 bases had no gene match. Study-level results: Presence/absence comparisons presumed near-even sequencing depth among donors.

PCR was performed using 60 Vbeta and 13 Jbeta primers. Assay: immunoSEQ multiplex PCR; the TCRdb copy retains only in-frame clones and omits some. Among about 100,000 clones listed, approximately 84% were seen once. The rearrangement uses TRBV11-3 and TRBJ1-1; 8 nucleotides align to TRBD1. Sequencing input: PBMCs. The TCR comes from a man aged 25 to 45 in good health and CMV-seronegative. The CDR3 loop reads CASSSTGVAEAFF. The CDR3 nucleotides are TGTGCCAGCAGCTCGACAGGGGTAGCTGAAGCTTTCTTT.